This record covers a single TCR beta chain. Repertoires were generated with immunoSEQ multiplex PCR, while TCRdb's copy carries only in-frame clones and drops some. The repertoire holds about 210,000 clones, with roughly four fifths as singletons. These data belong to a study of blood T cell repertoires in COVID-19. V lost 5 bases and J lost 4; bases outside the gene matches: 12. This CDR3 is built from 17 residues. In germline, CDR1 is SGHTA, CDR2 FQGTGA. The J gene is TRBJ2-5, the V gene TRBV7-3, with TRBD1 matching over 11 bases. This clonotype was sampled from a middle-aged man who had recovered from COVID-19. The material sequenced was PBMCs or T cells enriched from blood (not recorded which). The CDR3 DNA sequence: TGTGCCAGCAGCACCCCACCCGGGACAGGGGGAGTAGAGACCCAGTACTTC. Amino acid sequence: CASSTPPGTGGVETQYF.